Listed below are T cell receptor beta chains from one sample, sequenced in a study of T cell responses to AZD1222 COVID-19 vaccine. Here immunoSEQ multiplex PCR was the method, and the copy in TCRdb shows in-frame clones only, minus some. The table lists about 88,000 clones, 75% to 95% of them singletons, with 5.4% in the top ten. The material was peripheral blood, obtained 28 days after the second AZD1222 dose. The receptors were sampled from an adult who received the AZD1222 COVID-19 vaccine. Both conserved end residues are trimmed from each CDR3. Clone size is stated in some rows and not others, as once, few, many or a class when expanded.

size	length	V	J	CDR3
NA	9	TRBV12-3/TRBV12-4	TRBJ2-7	ASRPRYEQY
once	15	TRBV9	TRBJ1-5	ASSVDAVPRGNQPQH
NA	12	TRBV9	TRBJ2-3	ASTGGWDGDTQY
NA	15	TRBV4-1	TRBJ2-3	ASSQDGGGGAADTQY
NA	10	TRBV15	TRBJ2-3	ATSRSSNTQY
NA	15	TRBV27	TRBJ1-1	ASSLVFFGTEDAEAF
NA	12	TRBV6-2/TRBV6-3	TRBJ1-1	ASSYLAENTEAF
NA	12	TRBV6-5	TRBJ1-5	ASSSQGLSQPQH
NA	12	TRBV5-4	TRBJ2-7	ASSLVGGAYEQY
NA	9	TRBV2	TRBJ1-2	ASTFDYGYT
NA	9	TRBV11-2	TRBJ1-1	ASRLNTEAF
NA	11	TRBV27	TRBJ1-2	ASSLTGDHGYT
NA	11	TRBV29-1	TRBJ2-3	SGDRESTDTQY
NA	11	TRBV3-1/TRBV3-2	TRBJ2-7	ASSQEKTYEQY
NA	13	TRBV19	TRBJ2-2	ASSIGGQYTGELF
few	11	TRBV29-1	TRBJ1-2	SVEVGRNYGYT
once	21	TRBV23-1	TRBJ1-1	ASSQRTGYVKSRGVRWHTEAF
NA	13	TRBV5-1	TRBJ2-7	ASSITGLNPHEQY
NA	13	TRBV19	TRBJ2-1	ASSILSGGVHEQF
NA	9	TRBV7-8	TRBJ2-5	ASRDEETQY
few	11	TRBV18	TRBJ2-1	ASSPGSLNEQF
NA	12	TRBV2	TRBJ1-1	ASQRQGMNTEAF
NA	13	TRBV5-1	TRBJ2-1	ASSFSGGAYNEQF
NA	11	TRBV6-5	TRBJ2-7	ASSVTGSYEQY
NA	13	TRBV11-2	TRBJ2-7	ASPKPGTETYEQY
NA	15	TRBV28	TRBJ2-6	ASRIQGLLSGANVLT
NA	11	TRBV29-1	TRBJ1-2	SVGQGGTGGYT
NA	14	TRBV5-8	TRBJ2-6	ASSRPGGGGANVLT
once	12	TRBV7-2	TRBJ1-1	ASNIVQGNTEAF
NA	12	TRBV5-4	TRBJ2-7	ASSFGLAGTEQY
NA	10	TRBV11-2	TRBJ1-3	ASTSGGNTIY
NA	14	TRBV6-5	TRBJ2-7	ASSYGVSGGSYEQY
NA	15	TRBV15	TRBJ1-5	ATSRDRAGNSNQPQH
NA	17	TRBV5-6	TRBJ1-2	ASSLLVPTALTGNYGYT
once	14	TRBV18	TRBJ1-3	ASSPPYTISGNTIY
NA	10	TRBV7-2	TRBJ1-1	ASSRDRTEAF
NA	12	TRBV6-6	TRBJ1-5	ASRSGPLNQPQH
once	16	TRBV14	TRBJ2-3	ASSQGWGASVSTDTQY
NA	13	TRBV7-3	TRBJ2-5	ASSPDSGGGETQY
NA	14	TRBV10-3	TRBJ1-2	AISADASPGQRGYT
NA	14	TRBV7-3	TRBJ2-1	ASSPAGTSPYNEQF